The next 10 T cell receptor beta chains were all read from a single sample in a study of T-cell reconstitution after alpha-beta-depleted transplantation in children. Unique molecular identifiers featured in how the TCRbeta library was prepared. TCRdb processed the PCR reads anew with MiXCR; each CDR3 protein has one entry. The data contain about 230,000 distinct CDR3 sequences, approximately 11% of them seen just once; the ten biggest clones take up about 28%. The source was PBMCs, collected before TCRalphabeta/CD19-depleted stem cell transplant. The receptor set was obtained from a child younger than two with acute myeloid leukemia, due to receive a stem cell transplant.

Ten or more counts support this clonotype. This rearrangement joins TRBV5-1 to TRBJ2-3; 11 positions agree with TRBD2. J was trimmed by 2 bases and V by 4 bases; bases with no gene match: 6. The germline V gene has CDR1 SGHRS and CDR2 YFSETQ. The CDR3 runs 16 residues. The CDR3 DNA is TGCGCCAGCAGCCGTGGGACTAGCGGATTCACAGATACGCAGTATTTT. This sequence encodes CASSRGTSGFTDTQYF.

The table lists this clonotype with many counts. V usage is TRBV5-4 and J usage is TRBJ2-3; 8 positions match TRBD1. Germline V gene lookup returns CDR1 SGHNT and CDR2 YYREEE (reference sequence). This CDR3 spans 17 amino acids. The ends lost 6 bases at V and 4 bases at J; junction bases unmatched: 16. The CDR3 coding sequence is TGTGCCAGCATGAGGGGACCTGGACAGGGTAGGGCAGATACGCAGTATTTT. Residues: CASMRGPGQGRADTQYF.

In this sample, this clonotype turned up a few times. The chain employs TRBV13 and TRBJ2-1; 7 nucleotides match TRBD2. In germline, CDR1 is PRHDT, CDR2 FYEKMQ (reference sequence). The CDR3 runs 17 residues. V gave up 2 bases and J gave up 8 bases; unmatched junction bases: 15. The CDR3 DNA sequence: TGTGCCAGCAGCTTATCGGGGGGTCGGGAGAAGGGCGATGAGCAGTTCTTC. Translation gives CASSLSGGREKGDEQFF.

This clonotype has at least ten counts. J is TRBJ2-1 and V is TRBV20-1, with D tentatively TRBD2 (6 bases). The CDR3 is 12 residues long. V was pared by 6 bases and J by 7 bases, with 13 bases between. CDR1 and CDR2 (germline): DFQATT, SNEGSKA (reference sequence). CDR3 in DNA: TGCAGTGCCCGACTAGGTGGGAATGAGCAGTTCTTC. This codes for CSARLGGNEQFF.

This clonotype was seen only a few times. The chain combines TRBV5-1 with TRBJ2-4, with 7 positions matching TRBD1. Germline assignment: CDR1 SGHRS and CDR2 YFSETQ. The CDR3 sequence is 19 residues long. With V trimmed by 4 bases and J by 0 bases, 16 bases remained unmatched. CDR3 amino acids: CASSTKGQAPYLAKNIQYF. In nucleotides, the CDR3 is TGCGCCAGCAGCACTAAAGGACAGGCCCCGTACCTAGCCAAAAACATTCAGTACTTC.

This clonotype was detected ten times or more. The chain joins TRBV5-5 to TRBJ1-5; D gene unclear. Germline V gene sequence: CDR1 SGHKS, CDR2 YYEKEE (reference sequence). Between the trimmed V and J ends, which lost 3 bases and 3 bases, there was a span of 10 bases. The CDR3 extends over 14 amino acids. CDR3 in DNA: TGTGCCAGCAGCTCGGCAAACATCAATCAGCCCCAGCATTTT. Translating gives CASSSANINQPQHF.

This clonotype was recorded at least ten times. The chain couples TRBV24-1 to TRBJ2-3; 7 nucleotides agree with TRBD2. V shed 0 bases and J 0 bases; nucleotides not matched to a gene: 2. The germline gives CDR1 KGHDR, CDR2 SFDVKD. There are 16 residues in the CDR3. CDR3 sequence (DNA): TGTGCCACCAGTGATTTGAGTAGCGGGAGCACAGATACGCAGTATTTT. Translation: CATSDLSSGSTDTQYF.

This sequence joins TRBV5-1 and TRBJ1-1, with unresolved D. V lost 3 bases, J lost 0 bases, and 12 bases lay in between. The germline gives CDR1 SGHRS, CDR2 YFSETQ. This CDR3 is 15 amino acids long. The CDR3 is CASSSIGPMNTEAFF. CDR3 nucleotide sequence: TGCGCCAGCAGCTCTATCGGACCTATGAACACTGAAGCTTTCTTT.

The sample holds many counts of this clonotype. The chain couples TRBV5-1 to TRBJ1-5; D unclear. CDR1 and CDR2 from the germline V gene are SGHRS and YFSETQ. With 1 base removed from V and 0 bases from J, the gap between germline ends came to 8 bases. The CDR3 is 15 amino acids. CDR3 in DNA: TGCGCCAGCAGCTTGCCCAGTTATAGCAATCAGCCCCAGCATTTT. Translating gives CASSLPSYSNQPQHF.

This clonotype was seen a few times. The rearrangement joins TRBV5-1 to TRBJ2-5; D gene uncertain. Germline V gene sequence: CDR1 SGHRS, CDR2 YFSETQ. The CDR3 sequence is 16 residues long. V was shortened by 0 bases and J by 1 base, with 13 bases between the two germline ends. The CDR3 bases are TGCGCCAGCAGCTTGGGTGCCAACGGCCGCCAAGAGACCCAGTACTTC. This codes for CASSLGANGRQETQYF.